A single sample gave rise to the 2 T cell receptor beta chains below, sequenced in a study of CD8+ T cells in alopecia areata. Once RNA had been extracted, it was reverse transcribed into cDNA to act as the sequencing template. The data were produced by immunoSEQ multiplex PCR, yet TCRdb's version contains in-frame clones alone and is incomplete. The table shows over 90,000 clones, with around 60% occurring only once. The specimen was CD4+ T cells sorted from blood. These receptors originate from a human donor in good health.

This chain uses TRBV7-6 with TRBJ2-5; TRBD2 agrees at 11 bases. Germline CDR1 SGHVS, CDR2 FNYEAQ. With 0 bases clipped from V and 4 bases from J, the junction kept 1 base outside the gene matches. CDR3 length equals 15 residues. CDR3 sequence reads: CASSLASGGAETQYF. The CDR3 coding sequence is TGTGCCAGCAGCTTAGCTAGCGGGGGGGCAGAGACCCAGTACTTC.

The chain carries TRBV19 and TRBJ1-5; no clear D. V was shortened by 8 bases and J by 0 bases, with 14 bases between the two germline ends. Germline CDR1 LNHDA, CDR2 SQIVND (reference sequence). The CDR3 loop spans 15 amino acids. The CDR3 protein is CASAAGDFSNQPQHF. The CDR3 DNA is TGTGCCAGTGCGGCAGGCGACTTTAGCAATCAGCCCCAGCATTTT.